The present TCR beta chain was sequenced within a study of shared clonotypes between healthy human individuals. Deep level was the assay's run setting. Every subset had its genomic DNA shared out evenly among several immunoSEQ plates. Clones were sequenced by immunoSEQ multiplex PCR, and TCRdb holds only the in-frame ones, with some missing. The sample holds under 1 million clones, roughly 96% seen once. It was CD45RO-negative cells, positively selected for CCR7, that made up naive CD8 cells, with terminally differentiated effector memory CD45RA+ cells excluded. Whole-study findings and limits: Tissue TCR repertoires likely differ from these blood-only repertoires. Sharing across four donors was seen in 4% to 6.5% of naive CD4 clonotypes.

For this clone: Its antigen is still unknown.

The clonotype was recovered from a man aged 25 to 40 in good health. Sequencing was performed on naive CD8+ T cells sorted from blood.

The DNA of the CDR3 is TGTGCCAGCACCGAAGGGGTCTACAATGAGCAGTTCTTC. This translates into CASTEGVYNEQFF. The chain joins TRBV6-1 to TRBJ2-1, with a possible D match to TRBD1 (5 bases). CDR1 and CDR2 (germline): MNHNS, SASEGT. Trimming took 7 bases from V and 3 from J, leaving 10 bases between them. The CDR3 covers 13 residues.